These 3 T cell receptor beta chains came from one sample sequenced in a study of T cells in Graves' hyperthyroidism and ophthalmopathy. Amplified regions were TCR beta CDR3 sequences from RNA transcripts. Initially, a first-round RT-PCR of the TCR CDR3 employed the HTBI primer set. TCRdb reanalysed the multiplex PCR reads using MiXCR and keeps one entry per CDR3 protein. Of some 740,000 distinct CDR3 sequences in the sample, around 15% were seen once. Sequencing was carried out using blood. The receptors were sampled from a woman between 18 and 29 years old with Graves' hyperthyroidism.

This sequence joins TRBV19 and TRBJ1-5; 7 bases match TRBD1. The CDR3 sequence is 15 residues long. The J segment lost 3 bases and the V segment lost 6 bases, leaving 8 bases of the junction unmatched. From germline, CDR1 is LNHDA and CDR2 SQIVND (reference sequence). CDR3 protein: CASSYDRANNQPQHF. In DNA form, the CDR3 reads TGTGCCAGTAGCTACGACAGGGCCAACAATCAGCCCCAGCATTTT.

The gene calls are TRBV4-1 and TRBJ2-1; TRBD2 matches at 7 bases. J was trimmed by 9 bases and V by 5 bases; bases with no gene match: 16. CDR1 and CDR2 from the germline V gene are MGHRA and YSYEKL. The length of the CDR3 is 16 residues. CDR3 bases: TGCGCCAGCAGCAGACGGAAAGAGGGGAGGGAGGGTGAGCAGTTCTTC. Translated, it gives CASSRRKEGREGEQFF.

This clonotype has ten or more counts. This chain links TRBV5-8 with TRBJ1-1; no firm D call. CDR1 is SGHTS and CDR2 is YDEGEE in the germline V gene. The CDR3 consists of 14 residues. V shed 0 bases and J shed 1 base, with 7 bases lying between them. Here the CDR3 reads CASSLGHSNTEAFF. The CDR3 coding sequence is TGTGCCAGCAGCTTGGGACATTCGAACACTGAAGCTTTCTTT.